The rows below give T cell receptor beta chains drawn from one sample of a study of T cells in Graves' hyperthyroidism and ophthalmopathy. TCRdb reprocessed the multiplex PCR reads with MiXCR, giving one entry per CDR3 protein. The sample has hundreds of thousands of distinct CDR3 sequences, around a sixth seen once; the top ten hold approximately 16%. Sequencing used blood. These receptors all come from a woman aged 50 to 65 with Graves' hyperthyroidism that later progressed to Graves' ophthalmopathy. Each CDR3 is given with its conserved first and last residue. Fields, in order: clone size, D gene, V gene, J gene, CDR3 protein, CDR3 DNA. D genes are given only for firm matches. Clone sizes are given selectively: once, few, many, or a class where the clone is expanded.

NA,TRBD1,TRBV25-1,TRBJ1-6,CASSDDRVRSPLHF,TGTGCCAGCAGTGACGACAGGGTCAGGTCACCCCTCCACTTT
NA,NA,TRBV7-2,TRBJ1-2,CASSLAVSPGYTF,TGTGCCAGCAGCTTAGCGGTATCTCCTGGCTACACCTTC
many,TRBD1,TRBV5-1,TRBJ2-7,CASHSGTGSGYEQYF,TGCGCCAGTCATTCCGGGACAGGGTCCGGCTACGAGCAGTACTTC
few,NA,TRBV6-1,TRBJ2-5,CASSQGLRETQYF,TGTGCCAGCAGCCAGGGACTGAGAGAGACCCAGTACTTC
many,NA,TRBV7-2,TRBJ1-4,CASSPQGLGEKLFF,TGTGCCAGCAGCCCTCAGGGGCTGGGTGAAAAACTGTTTTTT
NA,TRBD1,TRBV7-8,TRBJ2-1,CASSAKGQGSYNEQFF,TGTGCCAGCAGCGCCAAAGGACAGGGGTCTTACAATGAGCAGTTCTTC
few,TRBD2,TRBV6-4,TRBJ2-1,CASSDTGTSGNNEQFF,TGTGCCAGCAGTGACACCGGGACTAGCGGGAACAATGAGCAGTTCTTC
NA,NA,TRBV4-1,TRBJ2-1,CASSQVSRKYNEQFF,TGCGCCAGCAGCCAAGTCAGTCGGAAATACAATGAGCAGTTCTTC
few,NA,TRBV7-3,TRBJ1-2,CASSRYREGGYTF,TGTGCCAGCAGCCGATACAGGGAGGGGGGCTACACCTTC
many,NA,TRBV4-1,TRBJ1-1,CASSQVSLPRGTEAFF,TGCGCCAGCAGCCAAGTTTCCCTTCCTCGGGGCACTGAAGCTTTCTTT
NA,TRBD2,TRBV5-6,TRBJ2-1,CASSPGLGFNNEQFF,TGTGCCAGCAGCCCGGGACTAGGGTTCAACAATGAGCAGTTCTTC
NA,NA,TRBV27,TRBJ1-4,CASSFSGREFEKLFF,TGTGCCAGCAGTTTTTCGGGCCGGGAATTCGAAAAACTGTTTTTT
few,TRBD1,TRBV9,TRBJ2-7,CASSVEGQGYEQYF,TGTGCCAGCAGCGTAGAGGGACAGGGCTACGAGCAGTACTTC
many,NA,TRBV12-3/TRBV12-4,TRBJ1-1,CASRIQENTEAFF,TGTGCCAGCAGGATCCAGGAAAACACTGAAGCTTTCTTT
NA,NA,TRBV6-2/TRBV6-3,TRBJ1-1,CASSTGKNTEAFF,TGTGCCAGCAGCACAGGGAAGAACACTGAAGCTTTCTTT
few,TRBD2,TRBV3-1,TRBJ2-5,CASSQPTSGGPQETQYF,TGTGCCAGCAGCCAGCCCACTAGCGGGGGGCCGCAAGAGACCCAGTACTTC
few,NA,TRBV6-1,TRBJ2-7,CASSDGGGLNYEQYF,TGTGCCAGCAGTGATGGCGGGGGCCTCAACTACGAGCAGTACTTC
few,NA,TRBV7-9,TRBJ1-1,CASSLAVDGNTEAFF,TGTGCCAGCAGCTTAGCGGTAGACGGGAACACTGAAGCTTTCTTT
NA,NA,TRBV6-1,TRBJ1-1,CASSEDGGGYSEAFF,TGTGCCAGCAGTGAAGACGGGGGGGGTTATTCTGAAGCTTTCTTT
NA,TRBD1,TRBV11-3,TRBJ2-7,CASSLDRGQGASYEQYF,TGTGCCAGCAGCTTAGATCGGGGGCAGGGGGCCTCCTACGAGCAGTACTTC
NA,NA,TRBV5-5,TRBJ2-7,CASRHYLNIEVYEQYF,TGTGCCAGCAGACACTACCTTAATATAGAGGTTTACGAGCAGTACTTC
many,TRBD2,TRBV13,TRBJ2-1,CASTLSGGSSYNEQFF,TGTGCCAGCACCCTTAGCGGGGGTAGCTCCTACAATGAGCAGTTCTTC
NA,NA,TRBV2,TRBJ2-7,CASSGGVVLDEQYF,TGTGCCAGCAGTGGGGGTGTAGTTCTTGACGAGCAGTACTTC
many,NA,TRBV5-6,TRBJ1-2,CASTLDSNYGYTF,TGTGCCAGCACCTTGGACAGCAACTATGGCTACACCTTC
many,TRBD1,TRBV20-1,TRBJ2-7,CSAGDRGGHEQYF,TGCAGTGCGGGGGACAGGGGAGGCCACGAGCAGTACTTC
NA,NA,TRBV20-1,TRBJ1-5,CSARDQRGGSNQPQHF,TGCAGTGCTAGAGATCAGCGGGGAGGGAGCAATCAGCCCCAGCATTTT
few,NA,TRBV4-1,TRBJ1-1,CASSQVVGVLNGPRAVDTEAFF,TGCGCCAGCAGCCAAGTAGTAGGGGTCCTCAACGGCCCCCGAGCGGTCGACACTGAAGCTTTCTTT
few,NA,TRBV2,TRBJ1-5,CASSEALHGQPQHF,TGTGCCAGCAGTGAAGCGCTTCATGGTCAGCCCCAGCATTTT
few,TRBD2,TRBV7-3,TRBJ2-1,CASSLRETSGGNEQFF,TGTGCCAGCAGCTTAAGGGAGACTAGCGGGGGGAATGAGCAGTTCTTC
few,NA,TRBV20-1,TRBJ1-2,CTSARDYGYTF,TGCACCTCAGCCCGGGACTATGGCTACACCTTC
many,NA,TRBV5-1,TRBJ2-3,CASSLVSGSAFSTDTQYF,TGCGCCAGCAGCTTAGTTTCGGGTTCCGCCTTTAGCACAGATACGCAGTATTTT
once,NA,TRBV19,TRBJ2-1,CASSPFRDRSHNEQFF,TGTGCCAGTAGTCCGTTCCGAGACAGATCCCACAATGAGCAGTTCTTC
many,TRBD1,TRBV6-1,TRBJ1-1,CASRTRDRGPNTEAFF,TGTGCCAGCAGAACAAGGGACAGGGGGCCGAACACTGAAGCTTTCTTT
few,TRBD2,TRBV24-1,TRBJ2-1,CATSDLTSGVNEQFF,TGTGCCACCAGTGATTTGACTAGCGGGGTGAATGAGCAGTTCTTC
NA,TRBD1,TRBV9,TRBJ2-1,CASSAWTGPYNEQFF,TGTGCCAGCAGCGCCTGGACAGGACCCTACAATGAGCAGTTCTTC
many,NA,TRBV3-1,TRBJ1-2,CASSQGQGKYGYTF,TGTGCCAGCAGCCAGGGTCAGGGGAAGTATGGCTACACCTTC
many,TRBD1,TRBV7-9,TRBJ1-2,CASSPRPGQGGTNYGYTF,TGTGCCAGCAGCCCGCGACCTGGACAGGGGGGAACTAACTATGGCTACACCTTC
NA,NA,TRBV3-1,TRBJ2-7,CASSQEVSSYEQYF,TGTGCCAGCAGCCAAGAAGTAAGCTCCTACGAGCAGTACTTC
NA,TRBD1,TRBV19,TRBJ1-5,CASTLGQGAGNQPQHF,TGTGCCAGTACCCTGGGACAGGGGGCTGGCAATCAGCCCCAGCATTTT
few,TRBD1,TRBV5-4,TRBJ2-2,CASSPGRGRGGELFF,TGTGCCAGCAGCCCGGGCAGGGGGCGGGGCGGGGAGCTGTTTTTT
NA,TRBD1,TRBV29-1,TRBJ2-1,CSVAGQGSDNEQFF,TGCAGCGTTGCGGGACAGGGGAGTGACAATGAGCAGTTCTTC
NA,TRBD1,TRBV11-2,TRBJ2-5,CAGSPTADRGLQETQYF,TGTGCCGGCAGCCCCACCGCGGACAGGGGGCTTCAAGAGACCCAGTACTTC
NA,NA,TRBV20-1,TRBJ1-5,CSARDPAGPYSNQPQHF,TGCAGTGCTAGAGATCCGGCGGGACCTTATAGCAATCAGCCCCAGCATTTT
many,NA,TRBV15,TRBJ2-3,CATSRDRIAGTDTQYF,TGTGCCACCAGCAGAGATCGAATAGCTGGGACAGATACGCAGTATTTT
many,NA,TRBV20-1,TRBJ2-1,CSARDPRGASNEQFF,TGCAGTGCTAGAGATCCTCGCGGGGCGAGTAATGAGCAGTTCTTC
few,NA,TRBV6-1,TRBJ1-5,CASSEGSEGGVHQPQHF,TGTGCCAGCAGTGAAGGTTCCGAAGGGGGTGTCCATCAGCCCCAGCATTTT
many,TRBD1,TRBV5-1,TRBJ2-3,CASSLPGQGADTQYF,TGCGCCAGCAGCTTACCGGGACAGGGAGCAGATACGCAGTATTTT
few,NA,TRBV11-2,TRBJ2-3,CASSRIIGSGSRTDTQYF,TGTGCCAGCAGCCGAATTATTGGCTCGGGCAGTCGCACAGATACGCAGTATTTT